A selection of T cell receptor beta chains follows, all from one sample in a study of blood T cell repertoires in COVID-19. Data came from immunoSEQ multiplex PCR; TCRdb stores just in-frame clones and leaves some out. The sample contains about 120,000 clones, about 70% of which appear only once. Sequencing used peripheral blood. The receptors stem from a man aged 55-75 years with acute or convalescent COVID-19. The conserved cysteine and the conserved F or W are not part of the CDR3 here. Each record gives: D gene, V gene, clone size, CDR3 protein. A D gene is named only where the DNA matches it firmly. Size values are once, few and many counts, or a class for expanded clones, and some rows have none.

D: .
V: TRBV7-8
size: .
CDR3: ASSRDRGLYNSPLH

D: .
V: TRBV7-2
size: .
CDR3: ASSLRTGPGGPTYEQY

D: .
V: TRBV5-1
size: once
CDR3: ASSSIPRTEAF

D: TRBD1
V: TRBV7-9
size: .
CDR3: ASSFGTGGQPQH

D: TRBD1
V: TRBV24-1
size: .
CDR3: ATAEGARTDTQY

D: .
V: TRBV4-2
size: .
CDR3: ASSQEGRGYEQY

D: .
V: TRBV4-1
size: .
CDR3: ASSQAPVQDTITYEQY

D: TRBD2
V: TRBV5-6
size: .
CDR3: ASSLVTLGRGEQY

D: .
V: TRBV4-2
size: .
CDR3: ASSQVESLGGYT

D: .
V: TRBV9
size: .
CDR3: ASSARDTAYEQY

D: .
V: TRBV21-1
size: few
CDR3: ASKLQVSGANVLT

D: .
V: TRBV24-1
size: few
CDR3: ATSDGPGKAETQY

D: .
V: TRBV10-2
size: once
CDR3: ASSESGKETEAF